The 13 T cell receptor beta chains below all came from one sample that was sequenced in a study of human T cells and chemical hapten exposure. Sample time point: patch test 1, 2 weeks after DPC sensitization. Treatment here: therapeutic diphenylcyclopropenone sensitization with weekly scalp DPC. TCRdb re-derived calls from the RACE reads in MiXCR, one entry per CDR3 protein. The data hold about 120,000 distinct CDR3 sequences, with approximately 13% observed a single time. Here the sequenced sample was whole blood, taken in connection with sensitization to the hapten diphenylcyclopropenone (DPC). The receptors stem from a man aged 18 to 30 with alopecia areata. Some clones in this sample may be carry-over from other donors' samples.

This clonotype has only a few counts. The chain combines TRBV12-3 or TRBV12-4 with TRBJ1-1; 7 nucleotides align to TRBD1. The CDR3 is made up of 13 amino acids. The ends lost 6 bases at V and 4 bases at J; junction bases unmatched: 5. In nucleotides, the CDR3 is TGTGCCAGCAGCCCCACAGGGGTCACTGAAGCTTTCTTT. Amino acids: CASSPTGVTEAFF.

This chain links TRBV6-2 or TRBV6-3 with TRBJ2-3; D is uncertain. CDR3 size: 16 residues. Trimming pared 0 bases from V and 1 base from J, leaving 11 bases between. The germline CDR1 and CDR2 sequences are MNHEY and SVGEGT. DNA of the CDR3: TGTGCCAGCAGTTACTCGGTACGATCAGGCACAGATACGCAGTATTTT. Translation: CASSYSVRSGTDTQYF.

This clonotype has a handful of counts. The chain combines TRBV7-6 with TRBJ1-6; D perhaps matches TRBD1 (6 bases). CDR3 length equals 15 residues. Germline V CDR1 and CDR2: SGHVS, FNYEAQ. Between the trimmed V and J ends, which lost 4 bases and 6 bases, there was a span of 13 bases. The CDR3: CASSSTGTSNSPLHF. The CDR3 bases are TGTGCCAGCAGCTCTACCGGGACATCTAATTCACCCCTCCACTTT. Using reference TRBV7-6 and TRBJ1-6 for the parts outside the CDR3, the full variable domain is GAGVSQSPRYKVTKRGQDVALRCDPISGHVSLYWYRQALGQGPEFLTYFNYEAQQDKSGLPNDRFSAERPEGSISTLTIQRTEQRDSAMYRCASSSTGTSNSPLHFGNGTRLTVT.

This clonotype was picked up a small number of times. The chain is built from TRBV7-3 and TRBJ1-1; D gene uncertain. The germline CDR1 and CDR2 sequences are SGHTA and FQGTGA. V was clipped by 3 bases and J by 5 bases, with 10 bases between them. The CDR3 covers 13 residues. The CDR3 nucleotides read TGTGCCAGCAGCTTTGACGGGGAGACTGAAGCTTTCTTT. This translates into CASSFDGETEAFF. Drawing the rest from reference TRBV7-3 and TRBJ1-1, the complete variable domain is GAGVSQTPSNKVTEKGKYVELRCDPISGHTALYWYRQSLGQGPEFLIYFQGTGAADDSGLPNDRFFAVRPEGSVSTLKIQRTERGDSAVYLCASSFDGETEAFFGQGTRLTVV.

This clonotype was seen more than once but under ten times. This sequence joins TRBV6-2 or TRBV6-3 and TRBJ2-5; D call uncertain. This CDR3 is 14 amino acids long. Deletions cut 0 bases from V and 5 bases from J, with 10 bases between. Germline CDR1 MNHEY, CDR2 SVGEGT. CDR3 sequence reads: CASSYSMAVETQYF. For the CDR3, the DNA is TGTGCCAGCAGTTACTCGATGGCAGTCGAGACCCAGTACTTC.

The chain has TRBV7-9 and TRBJ1-4; TRBD1 aligns across 7 bases. The CDR3 length is 14 residues. Germline V gives CDR1 SEHNR, CDR2 FQNEAQ (reference sequence). With V trimmed by 7 bases and J by 7 bases, 9 bases remained unmatched. The CDR3 loop is CASTQTGMSEKLFF. The CDR3 DNA reads TGTGCCAGCACCCAGACAGGGATGAGTGAAAAACTGTTTTTT. The full variable domain, completed using reference TRBV7-9 and TRBJ1-4, is DTGVSQNPRHKITKRGQNVTFRCDPISEHNRLYWYRQTLGQGPEFLTYFQNEAQLEKSRLLSDRFSAERPKGSFSTLEIQRTEQGDSAMYLCASTQTGMSEKLFFGSGTQLSVL.

The chain uses TRBV2 and TRBJ2-1; 7 bases agree with TRBD1. The V and J ends lost 10 bases and 3 bases, in that order; junction bases with no gene match: 9. The CDR3 has 14 residues. CDR1 and CDR2 (germline): SNHLY, FYNNEI. The CDR3 nucleotides read TGTGCCACTCGAAGGACAGGTATCTACAATGAGCAGTTCTTC. It yields the protein CATRRTGIYNEQFF.

V gene TRBV7-2 combines with J gene TRBJ1-5; D is undetermined. CDR1 SGHTA and CDR2 FQGNSA come from the germline V gene. The V gene lost 5 bases and the J gene lost 0 bases, with 11 bases spanning the gap. The CDR3 is 15 residues long. DNA of the CDR3: TGTGCCAGCAGCCCCCGGCCTTATAGCAATCAGCCCCAGCATTTT. Its translation is CASSPRPYSNQPQHF.

This clonotype has ten or more counts. The chain couples TRBV12-3 or TRBV12-4 to TRBJ1-5; tentatively, D is TRBD1 (6 bases). The CDR3 is 15 amino acids. The V end lost 1 base, the J end lost 4 bases, and 11 bases lay between the germline ends. The CDR3 nucleotides are TGTGCCAGCAGTTTAGATGGGGGCGGGAATCAGCCCCAGCATTTT. This translates into CASSLDGGGNQPQHF.

The CDR3 DNA is TGTGCCAGCAGTTATACAGGGGTCTATAATGAGCAGTTCTTC. Amino acids: CASSYTGVYNEQFF. The chain links TRBV7-9 to TRBJ2-1, with TRBD1 identical over 7 bases. The CDR3 is 14 amino acids. V was pared by 6 bases and J by 7 bases, with 9 bases of the junction left unmatched. Germline lookup yields CDR1 SEHNR and CDR2 FQNEAQ (reference sequence).

V is TRBV7-3 and J is TRBJ2-4; no definite D call. The CDR3 loop spans 15 amino acids. The ends were cut back, 5 bases at V and 0 bases at J, with 11 bases in the middle. Germline V gene sequence: CDR1 SGHTA, CDR2 FQGTGA. CDR3 bases: TGTGCCAGCAGCGCCGACCGACTAGCCAAAAACATTCAGTACTTC. Its translation: CASSADRLAKNIQYF.

The V call is TRBV7-6, the J call TRBJ1-5, with D perhaps matching TRBD1 (5 bases). The CDR3 loop spans 15 amino acids. Germline CDR1 reads SGHVS; CDR2 reads FNYEAQ. The ends were cut back, 3 bases at V and 7 bases at J, with 16 bases in the middle. The CDR3 is CASSLEPGPLQPQHF. The CDR3 coding sequence is TGTGCCAGCAGCTTGGAACCGGGACCGCTCCAGCCCCAGCATTTT.

V gene TRBV28 combines with J gene TRBJ2-5, with 8 bases lining up with TRBD1. The CDR3 is 14 residues long. The V gene's germline CDR1 is MDHEN and CDR2 SYDVKM. The V gene end was trimmed by 6 bases and the J gene end by 4 bases; junction bases not matched to a gene: 7. The DNA of the CDR3 is TGTGCCAGCAGAAAGACAGGGGTCACAGAGACCCAGTACTTC. Translation: CASRKTGVTETQYF.